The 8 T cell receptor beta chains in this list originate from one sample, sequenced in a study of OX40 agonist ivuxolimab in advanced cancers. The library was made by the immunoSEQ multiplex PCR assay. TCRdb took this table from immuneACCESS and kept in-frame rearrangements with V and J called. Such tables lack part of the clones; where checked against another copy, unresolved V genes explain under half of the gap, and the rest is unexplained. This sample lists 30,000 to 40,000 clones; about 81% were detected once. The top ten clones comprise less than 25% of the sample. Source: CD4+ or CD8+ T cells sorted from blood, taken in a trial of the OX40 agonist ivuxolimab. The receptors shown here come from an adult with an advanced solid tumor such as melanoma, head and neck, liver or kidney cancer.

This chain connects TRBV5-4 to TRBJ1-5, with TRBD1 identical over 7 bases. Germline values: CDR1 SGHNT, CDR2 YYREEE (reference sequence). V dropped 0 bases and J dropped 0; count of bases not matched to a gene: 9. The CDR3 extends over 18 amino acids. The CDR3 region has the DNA TGTGCCAGCAGCTTGGTTGTCCCCGGGACAGTTAGCAATCAGCCCCAGCATTTT. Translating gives CASSLVVPGTVSNQPQHF.

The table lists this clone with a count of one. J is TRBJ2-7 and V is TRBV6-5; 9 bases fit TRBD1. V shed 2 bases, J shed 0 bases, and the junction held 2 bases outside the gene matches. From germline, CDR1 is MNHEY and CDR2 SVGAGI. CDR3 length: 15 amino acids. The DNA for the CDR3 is TGTGCCAGCAGTTACCGGACAGGGGCCTCCTACGAGCAGTACTTC. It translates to CASSYRTGASYEQYF.

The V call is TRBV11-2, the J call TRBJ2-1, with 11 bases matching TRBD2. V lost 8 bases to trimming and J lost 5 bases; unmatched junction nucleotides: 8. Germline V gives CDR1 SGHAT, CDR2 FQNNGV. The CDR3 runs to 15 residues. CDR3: CASGLTSGRDNEQFF. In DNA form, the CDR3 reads TGTGCCAGCGGCCTTACTAGCGGGAGAGACAATGAGCAGTTCTTC.

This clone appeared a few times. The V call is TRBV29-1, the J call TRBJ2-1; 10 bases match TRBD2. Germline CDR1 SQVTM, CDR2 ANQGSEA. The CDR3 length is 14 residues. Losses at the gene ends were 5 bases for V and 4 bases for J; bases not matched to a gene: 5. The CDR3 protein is CSVQASGGYNEQFF. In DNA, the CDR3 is TGCAGCGTTCAAGCTAGCGGGGGATACAATGAGCAGTTCTTC.

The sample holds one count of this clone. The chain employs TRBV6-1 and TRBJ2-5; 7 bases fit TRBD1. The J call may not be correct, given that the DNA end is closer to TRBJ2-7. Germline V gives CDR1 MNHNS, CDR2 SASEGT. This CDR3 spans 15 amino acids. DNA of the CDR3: TGTGCCAGCAGCCAAGGGGACAGTAACTCCTACGAGCAGTACTTC. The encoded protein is CASSQGDSNSYEQYF.

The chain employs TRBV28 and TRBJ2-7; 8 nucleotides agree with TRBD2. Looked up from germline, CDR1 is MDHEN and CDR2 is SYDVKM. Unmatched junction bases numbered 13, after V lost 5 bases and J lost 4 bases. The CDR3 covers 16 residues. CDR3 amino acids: CASSPGGGRRGYEQYF. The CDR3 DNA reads TGTGCCAGCAGTCCTGGCGGGGGGCGAAGAGGGTACGAGCAGTACTTC.

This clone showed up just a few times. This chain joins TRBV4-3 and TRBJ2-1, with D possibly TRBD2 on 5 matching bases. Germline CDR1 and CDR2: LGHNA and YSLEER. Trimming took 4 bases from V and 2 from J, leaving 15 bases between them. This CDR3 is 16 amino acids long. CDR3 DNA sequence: TGCGCCAGCAGCCCCTCGGACTTGAAAACCTACAATGAGCAGTTCTTC. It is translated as CASSPSDLKTYNEQFF.

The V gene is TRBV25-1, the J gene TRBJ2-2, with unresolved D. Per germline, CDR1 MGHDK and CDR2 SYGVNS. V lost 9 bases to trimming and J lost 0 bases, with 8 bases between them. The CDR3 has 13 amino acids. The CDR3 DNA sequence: TGTGCCAGTCAGCACCCGAACACCGGGGAGCTGTTTTTT. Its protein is CASQHPNTGELFF. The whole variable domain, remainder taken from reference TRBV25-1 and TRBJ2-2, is EADIYQTPRYLVIGTGKKITLECSQTMGHDKMYWYQQDPGMELHLIHYSYGVNSTEKGDLSSESTVSRIRTEHFPLTLESARPSHTSQYLCASQHPNTGELFFGEGSRLTVL.